One T cell receptor beta chain is described in this entry. The target antigen is unknown. These data come from a study of Ad26.COV2.S vaccination and SARS-CoV-2 variants. Study-level findings and limits: Vaccine and placebo groups showed comparable non-spike TCR breadth. Ad26.COV2.S recipients had broader spike-specific TCRs (P = 0.0014). Reportedly, spike-specific CD8+ and CD4+ T cell responses achieved substantial breadth once vaccination had taken place.

This CDR3 is built from 11 residues. Germline values: CDR1 DFQATT, CDR2 SNEGSKA (reference sequence). Trimming cost V 3 bases and J 3 bases, with 6 bases left between them. Only in-frame clones appear in the TCRdb table, and some are missing; sequencing was by immunoSEQ multiplex PCR. Of under 600,000 clones in the sample, around 89% were seen once. This sample's treatment: some 19 received Ad26.COV2.S at low or high dose, single or two shots; a few received placebo; per-sample allocation not given. Sampling was done on day 63 after the first vaccine or placebo injection. Sequenced material: peripheral blood, taken in a trial of Ad26.COV2.S vaccine versus placebo. The V and J genes are TRBV20-1 and TRBJ2-7; no firm D call. The clonotype comes from a person aged 18-65 years who received the Ad26.COV2.S COVID-19 vaccine or a placebo. CDR3 sequence reads: CSASSVYEQYF. CDR3 DNA sequence: TGCAGTGCTAGTTCCGTCTACGAGCAGTACTTC.